These 21 T cell receptor beta chains were sequenced from one sample in a study of shared clonotypes between healthy human individuals. The assay was immunoSEQ multiplex PCR, and TCRdb's table has in-frame clones only and misses some. Of about 690,000 clones detected, about 90% appear once; the ten largest clones hold 34%. Source material: memory CD8+ T cells from PBMCs. Subset of the sample: CD45RO+ cells pooled with CCR7-negative TemRA cells. The origin of the receptors is a man aged 18-30 years in good health. Some clones in this sample may be carry-over from other donors' samples.

The V and J genes are TRBV7-9 and TRBJ2-1; 14 nucleotides agree with TRBD2. Germline V gives CDR1 SEHNR, CDR2 FQNEAQ (reference sequence). V lost 0 bases, J lost 0 bases, and 4 bases stayed unmatched. The CDR3 extends over 19 amino acids. This CDR3 reads CASSLARTSGRLSYNEQFF. CDR3 in DNA: TGTGCCAGCAGCTTAGCTAGGACTAGCGGGAGGCTCTCCTACAATGAGCAGTTCTTC. The full variable domain, in which reference TRBV7-9 and TRBJ2-1 provide the parts outside the CDR3, is DTGVSQNPRHKITKRGQNVTFRCDPISEHNRLYWYRQTLGQGPEFLTYFQNEAQLEKSRLLSDRFSAERPKGSFSTLEIQRTEQGDSAMYLCASSLARTSGRLSYNEQFFGPGTRLTVL.

V gene TRBV9 combines with J gene TRBJ1-3; D not certain. V dropped 4 bases and J dropped 4 bases, with 12 bases sitting between them. The CDR3 length is 14 residues. Germline V gives CDR1 SGDLS, CDR2 YYNGEE. CDR3 nucleotide sequence: TGTGCCAGCAGCCTAGGCAAACAGGGAAACACCATATATTTT. Its translation is CASSLGKQGNTIYF.

The CDR3 bases are TGCGCCAGCAGCTCGGGGACCCTACGCTCATCACGGGATACGCAGTATTTT. It codes for CASSSGTLRSSRDTQYF. This chain connects TRBV5-1 to TRBJ2-3, with D perhaps assigned TRBD1 or TRBD2 (5 bases each). Germline V gives CDR1 SGHRS, CDR2 YFSETQ. Trimming pared 3 bases from V and 6 bases from J, leaving 23 bases between. CDR3 length: 17 amino acids.

The CDR3 DNA reads TGTGCCAGCAGCGCTAGCGGGAGATCAAGGGAGCAGTTCTTC. It codes for CASSASGRSREQFF. The chain joins TRBV9 to TRBJ2-1; 10 positions match TRBD2. The CDR3 sequence is 14 residues long. Germline V gene data show CDR1 as SGDLS and CDR2 as YYNGEE. Trimming cost V 3 bases and J 10 bases; bases outside gene matches: 7.

The V gene is TRBV7-9, the J gene TRBJ1-1; TRBD1 might be the D (5 bases). The CDR3 consists of 14 residues. The germline V gene encodes CDR1 SEHNR and CDR2 FQNEAQ (reference sequence). V lost 5 bases to trimming and J lost 4 bases, with 14 bases between them. DNA of the CDR3: TGTGCCAGCAGCCCGCGGGCAGGGCGCACTGAAGCTTTCTTT. It is translated as CASSPRAGRTEAFF. The whole variable domain, remainder taken from reference TRBV7-9 and TRBJ1-1, is DTGVSQNPRHKITKRGQNVTFRCDPISEHNRLYWYRQTLGQGPEFLTYFQNEAQLEKSRLLSDRFSAERPKGSFSTLEIQRTEQGDSAMYLCASSPRAGRTEAFFGQGTRLTVV.

The chain links TRBV30 to TRBJ2-7; 9 bases align to TRBD2. Germline CDR1 and CDR2: GTSNPN and SVGIG (reference sequence). This CDR3 is built from 14 residues. The ends lost 2 bases at V and 5 bases at J; junction bases unmatched: 7. The CDR3: CAWSWLAGWDEQYF. CDR3 sequence (DNA): TGTGCCTGGAGTTGGCTAGCGGGATGGGACGAGCAGTACTTC.

This chain uses TRBV14 with TRBJ2-2, with TRBD2 identical over 9 bases. CDR1 is SGHDN, CDR2 FVKESK, per germline. The CDR3 loop spans 15 amino acids. Trimming at V came to 4 bases and at J to 10 bases, leaving 10 bases not matched to a gene. The chain's CDR3 is CASSPMGLAVEELFF. The DNA of the CDR3 is TGTGCCAGCAGCCCTATGGGACTAGCTGTCGAGGAGCTGTTTTTT.

This sequence joins TRBV6-4 and TRBJ2-7; TRBD1 agrees at 7 bases. Germline V gives CDR1 MRHNA, CDR2 SNTAGT. V lost 5 bases to trimming and J lost 4 bases; unmatched junction nucleotides: 5. The CDR3 runs to 13 residues. CDR3 region: CASSRDSPYEQYF. CDR3 DNA: TGTGCCAGCAGTCGGGACAGCCCTTACGAGCAGTACTTC.

J is TRBJ2-7 and V is TRBV5-1; D possibly matches TRBD1 or TRBD2 (5 bases each). The CDR3 runs 11 residues. Germline V lookup: CDR1 SGHRS, CDR2 YFSETQ. Trimming took 3 bases from V and 6 from J, leaving 7 bases between them. The CDR3 DNA follows: TGCGCCAGCAGCTCGGGGCTCGAGCAGTACTTC. Protein product: CASSSGLEQYF. The full variable domain, with the rest looked up from reference TRBV5-1 and TRBJ2-7, is KAGVTQTPRYLIKTRGQQVTLSCSPISGHRSVSWYQQTPGQGLQFLFEYFSETQRNKGNFPGRFSGRQFSNSRSEMNVSTLELGDSALYLCASSSGLEQYFGPGTRLTVT.

The rearrangement joins TRBV7-2 to TRBJ2-1; 12 bases match TRBD2. Trimming removed 1 base from V and 14 bases from J; junction bases left unmatched: 12. This CDR3 region has 16 residues. Looked up from germline, CDR1 is SGHTA and CDR2 is FQGNSA. The CDR3 bases are TGTGCCAGCAGCTTAGGTTCAGTTGGACTAGCGGGGTGGGAGTTCTTC. Translation: CASSLGSVGLAGWEFF.

V and J are TRBV27 and TRBJ1-1, with D perhaps matching TRBD1 (6 bases). The germline V gene has CDR1 MNHEY and CDR2 SMNVEV (reference sequence). The CDR3 runs 15 residues. Trimming took 7 bases from V and 5 from J, leaving 20 bases between them. This CDR3 reads CASTLTTGGLTEAFF. The CDR3 bases are TGTGCCAGCACCTTAACGACAGGCGGGTTGACTGAAGCTTTCTTT.

This rearrangement joins TRBV7-9 to TRBJ2-5, with 7 bases lining up with TRBD1. V was clipped by 4 bases and J by 2 bases; unmatched bases: 4. Germline CDR1 SEHNR, CDR2 FQNEAQ (reference sequence). CDR3 length equals 14 residues. This chain's CDR3 is CASSSPGQQETQYF. The CDR3 DNA follows: TGTGCCAGCAGCTCGCCGGGACAGCAAGAGACCCAGTACTTC.

The chain combines TRBV19 with TRBJ2-7; 7 nucleotides agree with TRBD1. The germline gives CDR1 LNHDA, CDR2 SQIVND (reference sequence). CDR3 length: 13 amino acids. With V trimmed by 0 bases and J by 5 bases, 1 base remained unmatched. CDR3 bases: TGTGCCAGTAGTATAGAGGACAGGCACGAGCAGTACTTC. It yields the protein CASSIEDRHEQYF.

With respect to this clone: This sample includes further DNA sequences coding for the same CDR3. This sequence joins TRBV27 and TRBJ2-7; D call uncertain. Looked up from germline, CDR1 is MNHEY and CDR2 is SMNVEV (reference sequence). The germline V and J ends were trimmed by 3 bases and 1 base, with 7 bases remaining between them. The CDR3 loop spans 13 amino acids. DNA of the CDR3: TGTGCCAGCAGTTTCCCCGGATCCTACGAGCAGTACTTC. This codes for CASSFPGSYEQYF.

The V and J genes are TRBV13 and TRBJ2-1, with 9 bases lining up with TRBD1. The germline V gene encodes CDR1 PRHDT and CDR2 FYEKMQ (reference sequence). CDR3 length: 15 residues. Trimming removed 5 bases from V and 3 bases from J; junction bases left unmatched: 5. The CDR3 DNA reads TGTGCCAGCAGCGGAGCGGACAGGGGCTACAATGAGCAGTTCTTC. This sequence encodes CASSGADRGYNEQFF. The full variable domain, in which reference TRBV13 and TRBJ2-1 provide the parts outside the CDR3, is AAGVIQSPRHLIKEKRETATLKCYPIPRHDTVYWYQQGPGQDPQFLISFYEKMQSDKGSIPDRFSAQQFSDYHSELNMSSLELGDSALYFCASSGADRGYNEQFFGPGTRLTVL.

The J gene is TRBJ2-7, the V gene TRBV15, with a tentative D call TRBD2 (6 bases). Germline lookup yields CDR1 LNHNV and CDR2 YYDKDF (reference sequence). This CDR3 comprises 13 residues. V lost 1 base, J lost 5 bases, and 9 bases lay in between. The CDR3 spells CATSRGGGDEQYF. The CDR3 DNA sequence: TGTGCCACCAGCAGAGGAGGAGGGGACGAGCAGTACTTC. The full variable domain, in which reference TRBV15 and TRBJ2-7 provide the parts outside the CDR3, is DAMVIQNPRYQVTQFGKPVTLSCSQTLNHNVMYWYQQKSSQAPKLLFHYYDKDFNNEADTPDNFQSRRPNTSFCFLDIRSPGLGDTAMYLCATSRGGGDEQYFGPGTRLTVT.

This sequence joins TRBV28 and TRBJ1-1, with unresolved D. The ends were cut back, 2 bases at V and 6 bases at J, with 19 bases in the middle. The CDR3 consists of 16 residues. CDR1 is MDHEN, CDR2 SYDVKM, per germline. The CDR3 here is CASSLTTAYVMPEAFF. CDR3 nucleotide sequence: TGTGCCAGCAGTTTAACCACAGCCTACGTAATGCCTGAAGCTTTCTTT. The full variable domain, with the rest looked up from reference TRBV28 and TRBJ1-1, is DVKVTQSSRYLVKRTGEKVFLECVQDMDHENMFWYRQDPGLGLRLIYFSYDVKMKEKGDIPEGYSVSREKKERFSLILESASTNQTSMYLCASSLTTAYVMPEAFFGQGTRLTVV.

A word on this clone: It is likely a read error: a sequence one base away is far more abundant. The same CDR3 arises from other DNA sequences in this sample as well. This rearrangement joins TRBV7-9 to TRBJ1-5; D is unresolved. V gave up 1 base and J gave up 3 bases, with 4 bases separating them. This CDR3 has 13 residues. In germline, CDR1 is SEHNR, CDR2 FQNEAQ (reference sequence). The CDR3 nucleotides are TGTGCCAGCAGCTTAGTAGACAATCAGCCCCAGCATTTT. Its protein is CASSLVDNQPQHF.

The chain uses TRBV7-2 and TRBJ2-7; D remains ambiguous. With 2 bases removed from V and 0 bases from J, the gap between germline ends came to 11 bases. The CDR3 contains 15 residues. The germline V gene encodes CDR1 SGHTA and CDR2 FQGNSA. This CDR3 reads CASSLLRGSSYEQYF. CDR3 DNA: TGTGCCAGCAGCTTACTCCGCGGCAGCTCCTACGAGCAGTACTTC.

This clone was found a few times. In the same sample, other DNA sequences code for this CDR3. This chain connects TRBV27 to TRBJ1-1, with D perhaps matching TRBD1 (5 bases). The germline gives CDR1 MNHEY, CDR2 SMNVEV (reference sequence). V was cut by 9 bases and J by 1 base, with 9 bases left in between. This CDR3 is built from 12 residues. In DNA, the CDR3 is TGTGCCAGTAGAACAGGGAACACTGAAGCTTTCTTT. Protein product: CASRTGNTEAFF.

The chain uses TRBV7-8 and TRBJ2-3; D gene unclear. V lost 5 bases to trimming and J lost 0 bases, with 9 bases between them. CDR1 and CDR2 from the germline V gene are SGHVS and FQNEAQ. CDR3 length: 14 amino acids. CDR3 sequence: CASSPLPSTDTQYF. The CDR3 DNA reads TGTGCCAGCAGCCCACTGCCTAGCACAGATACGCAGTATTTT.